This TCR beta chain comes out of a study of cytomegalovirus exposure and HLA in healthy donors. Study-wide points: A later analysis linked some 17,000 TCR beta sequences to HLA alleles at 0.05 false discovery rate. The study put 150 to 200 TCR beta chains on its list as cytomegalovirus-associated.

For this clone: Its specificity is not known.

Vbeta (60) and Jbeta (13) primers were used in the PCR. Measured with immunoSEQ multiplex PCR; TCRdb has only the in-frame clones, and not every one. The sample yields about 190,000 clones, approximately 79% seen once. This TCR came from a man in his forties or fifties in good health and CMV-seropositive. The sequencing input was PBMCs.

This CDR3 reads CASSTGQVQETQYF. CDR3 in DNA: TGTGCCAGCAGCACCGGACAGGTCCAAGAGACCCAGTACTTC. The chain recombines TRBV9 with TRBJ2-5; 7 positions match TRBD1. Trimming took 4 bases from V and 1 from J; bases not matched to a gene: 4. This CDR3 has 14 residues. CDR1 is SGDLS, CDR2 YYNGEE, per germline.